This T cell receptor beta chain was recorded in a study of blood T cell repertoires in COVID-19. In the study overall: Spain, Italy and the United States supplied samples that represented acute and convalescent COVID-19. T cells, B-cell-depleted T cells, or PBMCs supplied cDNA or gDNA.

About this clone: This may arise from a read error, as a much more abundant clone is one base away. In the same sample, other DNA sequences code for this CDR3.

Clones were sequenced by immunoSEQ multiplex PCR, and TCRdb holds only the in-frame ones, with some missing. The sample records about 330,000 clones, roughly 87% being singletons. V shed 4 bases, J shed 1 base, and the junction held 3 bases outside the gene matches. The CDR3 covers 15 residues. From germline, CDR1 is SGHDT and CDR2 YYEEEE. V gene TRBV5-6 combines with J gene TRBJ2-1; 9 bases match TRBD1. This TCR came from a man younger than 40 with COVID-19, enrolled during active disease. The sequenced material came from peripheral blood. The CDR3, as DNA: TGTGCCAGCAGCCCGGGACAGGGATCCTACAATGAGCAGTTCTTC. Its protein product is CASSPGQGSYNEQFF.